This note documents a single T cell receptor beta chain sequence. Its cognate antigen has yet to be identified. Base qualities are not recorded, but no much larger clone differs from it by a single base. This entry comes from a study of T cell responses to AZD1222 COVID-19 vaccine (dated by TCRdb to the early 2020s). Background on the whole study: AZD1222 recipients with second doses at about 4 weeks or about 12 weeks were pooled, because spike-specific TCR depth and breadth did not differ between schedules. A total of approximately 240 trial participants underwent TCR sequencing, of whom roughly 210 received two doses of AZD1222 and some 26 received two doses of the MenACWY control vaccine. Trial participants were enrolled by age into 18-55, 56-69 and 70-plus year subgroups, with about 150, 28 and 57 TCR-sequenced participants respectively.

The CDR3 regions of human TCRbeta chains were subjected to immunosequencing. From the authors' description of their analysis: Repertoire TCRs were checked for matches against a reference library of SARS-CoV-2-specific TCRs that had been generated using the MIRA antigen-specificity platform. Breadth was defined as the fraction of unique TCRs that were SARS-CoV-2-associated, and depth was defined as the fraction of total T cells that were SARS-CoV-2-associated. Using the MIRA data, every spike-specific TCR was mapped to the spike region that the TCR reacted to and assigned to either a CD4 or a CD8 class. Log10-transformed breadth and depth values were compared by one-way ANOVA with Sidak's multiple comparisons tests. TCRdb took this table from immuneACCESS and kept in-frame rearrangements with V and J called. Such tables lack part of the clones; where checked against another copy, unresolved V genes explain under half of the gap, and the rest is unexplained. The DNA gave D and trimming, while V, J and clone size come from that table. The sample includes over 150,000 clones, with roughly 90% observed a single time. The ten largest account for less than 6.5% of the sample.

V is shortened by 3 bases, J by 2 bases, and the region joining them spans 11 bases. Counted from cysteine to phenylalanine, this CDR3 has 14 amino acids. Left in the record is the CDR3 DNA by itself, 42 bases read in frame from the first base. According to the germline V gene (reference sequence), CDR1 reads DFQATT and CDR2 reads SNEGSKA. Interpreted using the paper, the time point label stands for: baseline before first vaccination. Vaccinee samples were obtained from the UK trials COV001 and COV002, which included a single-blind randomized controlled phase 2/3 trial of AZD1222 (ChAdOx1 nCoV-19) in healthy adults. For TCRbeta chain sequencing, PBMC samples were collected from trial participants at day 0 and at day 28 after the second dose. What the research found in general, with its limitations: Only 5 to 7 AZD1222 recipients were SARS-CoV-2 seropositive at baseline, limiting conclusions about previously exposed vaccinees. After two AZD1222 doses, spike-specific TCR breadth and depth were significantly higher than at day 0 and than in MenACWY recipients. Nearly half of unique spike-specific TCRs reportedly recognized epitopes outside regions mutated in the B.1.351 and B.1.1.7 variants. In the small 56-69-year group, the increase in depth fell short of significance, most likely because of low power. The whole spike protein was spanned by vaccine-associated CD4 TCRs, and dominant responses were seen in regions 160-218 and 743-854. Because no day 14 peak-response samples were available, the repertoires could be characterized only after the peak T cell response. Most participants were white British and females outnumbered males, and the authors suggested that clonal diversity may have been underestimated.

The TCR originated in an adult in good health. The sequences come from peripheral blood, collected on day 0 of AZD1222 vaccination. The sequence is built from TRBV20-1 and TRBJ1-5; there is no confident call for the D gene. The CDR3 here reads CSASTPGGNQPQHF. At the DNA level, the sequence is TGCAGTGCTAGTACCCCTGGAGGCAATCAGCCCCAGCATTTT.